This T cell receptor (beta chain) was recorded in a study of T cells in Graves' hyperthyroidism and ophthalmopathy. The CDR3 contains 16 residues. Trimming at V came to 6 bases and at J to 1 base, leaving 6 bases not matched to a gene. CDR1 and CDR2 from the germline V gene are MNHEY and SVGEGT. Lactation, pregnancy, other autoimmune disease or uncontrolled infection excluded patients. Amplification yielded TCR beta CDR3 regions, with RNA transcripts as the source. TCR CDR3 underwent first-round RT-PCR with the HTBI primer set. TCRdb reanalysed the multiplex PCR reads using MiXCR and keeps one entry per CDR3 protein. The sample carries about 380,000 distinct CDR3 sequences, approximately 13% recorded once.

The specimen sequenced was blood. The chain joins TRBV6-2 or TRBV6-3 to TRBJ2-7, with 13 nucleotides matching TRBD2. This receptor was obtained from a woman in her fifties or sixties with Graves' hyperthyroidism. The CDR3 DNA reads as TGTGCCAGCAGGCCCGGGACTAGCGGGACATCCTACGAGCAGTACTTC. Protein product: CASRPGTSGTSYEQYF.